The clone carrying this T cell receptor (beta chain) was seen at least ten times. The sample comes from a study of T cells in Graves' hyperthyroidism and ophthalmopathy. About the study: Peripheral blood was drawn at first diagnosis, prior to all treatment.

RNA transcripts yielded amplified TCR beta CDR3 regions. First-round RT-PCR of the TCR CDR3 relied on the HTBI primer set. TCRdb re-called the multiplex PCR reads through MiXCR, storing one row per CDR3 protein. The sample has under 350,000 distinct CDR3 sequences; about 20% are singletons. Those patients with uncontrolled infection, other autoimmune disease, pregnancy or lactation were excluded. Clinical symptoms, serum thyroxine, TRAb, thyroid ultrasound and orbital computed tomography established diagnosis. The authors obtained PBMCs from more than 8 ml of fresh peripheral blood. CDR1 and CDR2 (germline): SGHAT, FQNNGV. The CDR3 contains 17 residues. The trim removed 4 bases at V and 3 bases at J, leaving 12 bases unmatched.

The sequence was collected from a woman aged 45-59 years with Graves' hyperthyroidism. V gene TRBV11-2 combines with J gene TRBJ2-1; 7 bases match TRBD1. The sequenced material came from blood. The DNA for the CDR3 is TGTGCCAGCAGCTCAACCAACCGGGACAGCATCTACAATGAGCAGTTCTTC. Amino acid sequence: CASSSTNRDSIYNEQFF.